Sequencing of this T cell receptor (beta chain) was carried out in a study of cytomegalovirus exposure and HLA in healthy donors. This clone was observed a handful of times. The sample has other DNA sequences that encode this CDR3 too. Trimming removed 3 bases from V and 3 bases from J, with 11 bases in between. Germline V gene sequence: CDR1 LNHDA, CDR2 SQIVND (reference sequence). The CDR3 is 14 residues long. PCR primers comprised 60 Vbeta and 13 Jbeta primers. Sequencing used immunoSEQ multiplex PCR; TCRdb keeps in-frame clones, though not all of them. The data contain 110,000 to 150,000 clones, roughly 70% of them singletons.

The V and J genes are TRBV19 and TRBJ1-1, with D perhaps matching TRBD1 (5 bases). This TCR came from a man aged 25 to 45 in good health and CMV-seronegative. The sample consisted of PBMCs. CDR3 bases: TGTGCCAGTAGTATCATAGACAGAGACACTGAAGCTTTCTTT. Translating it yields CASSIIDRDTEAFF.